Listed below are T cell receptor beta chains from one sample, sequenced in a study of shared clonotypes between healthy human individuals. TCRdb's table, derived via immunoSEQ multiplex PCR, lists solely in-frame clones and lacks some. In the table there are roughly 1,600,000 clones, about 98.5% of which are singletons. Sequencing was performed on naive CD4+ T cells sorted from blood. The origin of the receptors is a man aged 25-45 years in good health. Each CDR3 is given with its conserved first and last residue. D genes are given only for firm matches. The size field is filled for only some rows; it gives once, few, many or a size class.

size	V	J	length	D	DNA	CDR3
.	TRBV29-1	TRBJ2-2	16	.	TGCAGCGTTGAATGGATGAACAGGGCCCGAACCGGGGAGCTGTTTTTT	CSVEWMNRARTGELFF
.	TRBV6-5	TRBJ1-1	14	.	TGTGCCAGCAGGAGATACCCAGCGGACACTGAAGCTTTCTTT	CASRRYPADTEAFF
.	TRBV25-1	TRBJ1-1	16	.	TGTGCCAGCAGTCCTAGTGGCGGGGCTGGGCTCACTGAAGCTTTCTTT	CASSPSGGAGLTEAFF
.	TRBV2	TRBJ2-3	17	TRBD1	TGTGCCAGCAGTGTTCATCCGGGACAGGGTTTTACAGATACGCAGTATTTT	CASSVHPGQGFTDTQYF
.	TRBV5-1	TRBJ2-7	13	.	TGCGCCAGCAGGGGGGGACCTAGCTACGAGCAGTACTTC	CASRGGPSYEQYF
.	TRBV18	TRBJ2-3	15	.	TGTGCCAGCTCACCTCCCCCCACAGGGACAGATACGCAGTATTTT	CASSPPPTGTDTQYF
once	TRBV9	TRBJ1-2	15	TRBD1	TGTGCCAGCAGCCAAGGGCAGGACAGGGGTTCTGGCTACACCTTC	CASSQGQDRGSGYTF
.	TRBV6-4	TRBJ2-3	16	TRBD2	TGTGCCAGCAGTGACCGATTTAGCGGGAGCCCAGATACGCAGTATTTT	CASSDRFSGSPDTQYF
.	TRBV7-9	TRBJ2-7	16	.	TGTGCCAGCAGCTTACGGGGGGCGCAGGGACTACGGGAGCAGTACTTC	CASSLRGAQGLREQYF
.	TRBV18	TRBJ2-3	15	.	TGTGCCAGCTCATCCACGACCGTGGGAGTAGATACGCAGTATTTT	CASSSTTVGVDTQYF
.	TRBV9	TRBJ1-5	15	.	TGTGCCAGCAGCGTAGATTCCGGCCTGGCGACGCCCCAGCATTTT	CASSVDSGLATPQHF
.	TRBV7-9	TRBJ1-1	13	.	TGTGCCAGCAGCTTAGCGCGGGTGACTGAAGCTTTCTTT	CASSLARVTEAFF
.	TRBV28	TRBJ2-4	18	.	TGTGCCAGCAGTTTATGGTCAGGAGGGGGCGCGGGCAAAAACATTCAGTACTTC	CASSLWSGGGAGKNIQYF
.	TRBV11-2	TRBJ2-7	17	.	TGTGCCAGCAGCTCAGGCCCCCCGGGACACCTCTCCTACGAGCAGTACTTC	CASSSGPPGHLSYEQYF
once	TRBV30	TRBJ1-2	13	.	TGTGCCTGGAGTATGGTGGCTAACTATGGCTACACCTTC	CAWSMVANYGYTF
.	TRBV11-2	TRBJ2-1	14	.	TGTGCCAGCAGCCAACCCTTACCCCGTTGGGAGCAGTTCTTC	CASSQPLPRWEQFF
.	TRBV5-1	TRBJ2-6	19	TRBD2	TGCGCCAGCAGCTTGACGGGACTAGCGGGAGGGGCTGGGGCCAACGTCCTGACTTTC	CASSLTGLAGGAGANVLTF
.	TRBV7-9	TRBJ2-3	17	.	TGTGCCAGCAGCCCCCTGCGGGGCAGGGCTAGCACAGATACGCAGTATTTT	CASSPLRGRASTDTQYF
.	TRBV6-1	TRBJ2-1	16	.	TGTGCCAGCAGTGAAGAGGGACTGGAATACAGCAATGAGCAGTTCTTC	CASSEEGLEYSNEQFF
.	TRBV15	TRBJ2-1	16	TRBD1	TGTGCCACCAGCAGAGATGTCGTAACAGGGGAGTATGAGCAGTTCTTC	CATSRDVVTGEYEQFF
.	TRBV2	TRBJ2-7	13	TRBD1	TGTGTTAACCGGGACAGGAGCTCCTACGAGCAGTACTTC	CVNRDRSSYEQYF
.	TRBV7-2	TRBJ2-5	13	TRBD2	TGTGCCAGCAGCGAGGGACTACAAGAGACCCAGTACTTC	CASSEGLQETQYF
.	TRBV18	TRBJ2-2	15	.	TGTGCCAGCTCACCGGAGGTCTCGAACACCGGGGAGCTGTTTTTT	CASSPEVSNTGELFF
.	TRBV4-2	TRBJ2-1	14	.	TGTGCCAGCAGCCAAGATAGGGTTGTGCCTGAGCAGTTCTTC	CASSQDRVVPEQFF
.	TRBV5-1	TRBJ2-7	14	TRBD1	TGCGCCAGCAGCGATCGACAGGGGGCCGGGGAGCAGTACTTC	CASSDRQGAGEQYF
.	TRBV6-5	TRBJ1-4	15	TRBD1	TGTGCCAGCAACGTTGAGGGGGCGTCTAATGAAAAACTGTTTTTT	CASNVEGASNEKLFF
.	TRBV5-1	TRBJ2-2	16	.	TGCGCCAGCAGCCCTACCCCCGGGCCGAACACCGGGGAGCTGTTTTTT	CASSPTPGPNTGELFF
.	TRBV6-5	TRBJ2-2	15	.	TGTGCCAGCAGTTACTCCACGGTAGACACCGGGGAGCTGTTTTTT	CASSYSTVDTGELFF
.	TRBV18	TRBJ2-1	15	TRBD2	TGTGCCAGCTCACCACCTAGCGGGGTCTACAATGAGCAGTTCTTC	CASSPPSGVYNEQFF
.	TRBV29-1	TRBJ1-2	11	.	TGCAGCGTTGAAAGTTACGGGGCTCACACCTTC	CSVESYGAHTF
.	TRBV19	TRBJ1-5	17	.	TGTGCCAGTACCCTACATGGCTACCGATTGGGCAATCAGCCCCAGCATTTT	CASTLHGYRLGNQPQHF
.	TRBV11-2	TRBJ2-5	11	.	TGTGCCAGCAGCTCACGGGGGACCCAGTACTTC	CASSSRGTQYF
once	TRBV5-1	TRBJ1-2	17	TRBD1	TGCGCCAGCAGCTTGGTGGGGACAGGAGGCACTAGGTATGGCTACACCTTC	CASSLVGTGGTRYGYTF
.	TRBV18	TRBJ2-1	14	.	TGTGCCAGCTCACCACCGGCAACTTACAATGAGCAGTTCTTC	CASSPPATYNEQFF
.	TRBV5-1	TRBJ2-2	14	.	TGCGCCAGCAGCTTGGAAAGGGCGGACGGGGAGCTGTTTTTT	CASSLERADGELFF
.	TRBV28	TRBJ2-7	13	TRBD2	TGTGCCAGTGGACTAGCGGGAGCCCACGAGCAGTACTTC	CASGLAGAHEQYF
.	TRBV19	TRBJ1-5	15	.	TGTGCCAGTAGTATACTAGGTGCAGGGTTTCAGCCCCAGCATTTT	CASSILGAGFQPQHF
.	TRBV14	TRBJ2-5	13	.	TGTGCCAGCAGCCAAGATTGGTCAGAGACCCAGTACTTC	CASSQDWSETQYF
.	TRBV4-1	TRBJ1-1	15	.	TGCGCCAGCAGCCGAGCCGCGGCGATGAACACTGAAGCTTTCTTT	CASSRAAAMNTEAFF
.	TRBV10-3	TRBJ2-7	12	TRBD1	TGTGCCATCAGTTTTCAGGGGGACGAGCAGTACTTC	CAISFQGDEQYF
.	TRBV18	TRBJ2-5	12	.	TGTGCCAGCTCCCCGAATAGGGAGACCCAGTACTTC	CASSPNRETQYF
once	TRBV7-8	TRBJ1-1	14	TRBD1	TGTGCCAGCAGCTCCGGACAGGGGAGGACTGAAGCTTTCTTT	CASSSGQGRTEAFF
.	TRBV7-2	TRBJ2-1	12	.	TGTGCGATCGGAAAGGGGGACAATGAGCAGTTCTTC	CAIGKGDNEQFF
.	TRBV4-2	TRBJ1-4	15	.	TGTGCCAGCAGCCAAGAGGTACAGGGAGAGGAAAAACTGTTTTTT	CASSQEVQGEEKLFF
.	TRBV5-1	TRBJ1-1	15	.	TGCGCCAGCAGCTTGGGCGACAGGTGGGACACTGAAGCTTTCTTT	CASSLGDRWDTEAFF
.	TRBV7-9	TRBJ2-1	17	TRBD1	TGTGCCAGCAGCTGGGGTATCGGGACAGGAAATAACAATGAGCAGTTCTTC	CASSWGIGTGNNNEQFF
.	TRBV13	TRBJ2-7	15	.	TGTGCCAGCAGCTTAAAAGGCAGGGATTTTTACGAGCAGTACTTC	CASSLKGRDFYEQYF
.	TRBV6-6	TRBJ2-7	16	.	TGTGCCAGCAGTTACCCGACGGGTGGAACCTCCTACGAGCAGTACTTC	CASSYPTGGTSYEQYF
.	TRBV5-5	TRBJ1-1	14	.	TGTGCCAGCAGCTTGATGGGACTGAACACTGAAGCTTTCTTT	CASSLMGLNTEAFF
.	TRBV5-1	TRBJ1-1	14	.	TGCGCCAGCAGCCTGCCGGGGGCGAACACTGAAGCTTTCTTT	CASSLPGANTEAFF